This T cell receptor (beta chain) was observed in a study of cytomegalovirus exposure and HLA in healthy donors. Study-wide findings and caveats: Rare sequences made up most TCRs, while some public TCRs were found in many donors. Analysis was performed later, and it showed HLA-associated TCR beta chains to be more clonally expanded than equally common others. Researchers catalogued about 160 TCR beta chains as cytomegalovirus-associated.

Points on this clone: What it recognizes is unknown.

Primers for the PCR totalled 60 Vbeta and 13 Jbeta. TCRdb keeps only in-frame clones here, not all; method: immunoSEQ multiplex PCR. The table includes approximately 170,000 clones, about four fifths detected once. This CDR3 region has 15 residues. V dropped 6 bases and J dropped 4 bases, with 16 bases sitting between them. Germline assignment: CDR1 LNHDA and CDR2 SQIVND (reference sequence). This TCR was recovered from a woman aged 18 to 35 in good health and CMV-seronegative. Sequenced: PBMCs. The chain carries TRBV19 and TRBJ1-5; D may be TRBD1 (6 bases). The chain's CDR3 is CASSHGRGLNQPQHF. The CDR3 DNA sequence: TGTGCCAGTAGCCATGGCAGGGGCTTGAATCAGCCCCAGCATTTT. Based on the CDR3 plus reference TRBV19 and TRBJ1-5, the full variable domain is DGGITQSPKYLFRKEGQNVTLSCEQNLNHDAMYWYRQDPGQGLRLIYYSQIVNDFQKGDIAEGYSVSREKKESFPLTVTSAQKNPTAFYLCASSHGRGLNQPQHFGDGTRLSIL.